This T cell receptor (beta chain) comes out of a study of Ad26.COV2.S vaccination and SARS-CoV-2 variants. On the study more broadly: COV1001, an Ad26.COV2.S trial, supplied this vaccine-arm donor. Intramuscular Ad26.COV2.S at 5x10^10 or 1x10^11 viral particles.

The CDR3 has 15 amino acids. V lost 0 bases to trimming and J lost 10 bases; unmatched junction nucleotides: 4. From germline, CDR1 is LGHNA and CDR2 YNFKEQ. Overall study findings and caveats: Analyses that measured TCR breadth and depth may have underestimated total T cell responses.

Generated by immunoSEQ multiplex PCR, the TCRdb table keeps only in-frame clones and is missing some. In the table there are 510,000 or so clones, around nine tenths of which are singletons. There are a few counts of this clone. Its antigen is unknown. Treatment reported: some 19 received Ad26.COV2.S at low or high dose, single or two shots; several received placebo; per-sample allocation not given. The samples date from day 63 after the first vaccine or placebo injection. The sample here was peripheral blood, taken in a trial of Ad26.COV2.S vaccine versus placebo. V usage is TRBV4-2 and J usage is TRBJ1-6; 9 bases map to TRBD1. The sequence derives from a person between 18 and 65 years old who received the Ad26.COV2.S COVID-19 vaccine or a placebo. CDR3 coding DNA: TGTGCCAGCAGCCAAGAGCCAGGACAGGGGTCACCCCTCCACTTT. Protein sequence: CASSQEPGQGSPLHF.